These 16 T cell receptor beta chains were sequenced from one sample in a study of T cell responses to AZD1222 COVID-19 vaccine. Sequencing used immunoSEQ multiplex PCR; TCRdb keeps in-frame clones, though not all of them. The sample includes 150,000 or so clones, about 90% of them seen just once. Sequenced here: peripheral blood, sampled on day 0 of AZD1222 vaccination. Receptor source: an adult in good health.

This chain connects TRBV13 to TRBJ2-5; D might be TRBD1 or TRBD2, each matching 6 bases. CDR1 and CDR2 from the germline V gene are PRHDT and FYEKMQ (reference sequence). The V end lost 2 bases, the J end lost 5 bases, and 15 bases lay between the germline ends. The CDR3 is 15 amino acids. This chain's CDR3 is CASSLWGRGGETQYF. The CDR3 DNA follows: TGTGCCAGCAGCTTATGGGGCAGGGGAGGCGAGACCCAGTACTTC.

Only a few counts were recorded for this clone. The CDR3 loop reads CASSFAGTATNYGYTF. CDR3 DNA sequence: TGTGCCAGCAGTTTTGCGGGGACGGCTACTAACTATGGCTACACCTTC. The chain uses TRBV28 and TRBJ1-2; D possibly corresponds to TRBD1 (5 bases). CDR3 length: 16 residues. CDR1 is MDHEN and CDR2 is SYDVKM in the germline V gene. The germline V and J ends were trimmed by 3 bases and 0 bases, with 14 bases remaining between them.

This clone was counted once. The chain joins TRBV3-1 (or the pseudogene TRBV3-2) to TRBJ1-2; D not resolved. V was clipped by 5 bases and J by 4 bases, with 14 bases between them. This CDR3 spans 14 amino acids. From germline, CDR1 is LGHDT and CDR2 YNNKEL (reference sequence). The CDR3, as DNA: TGTGCCAGCAGCGCCCGGACTGGTTTCTATGGCTACACCTTC. It specifies CASSARTGFYGYTF.

This chain links TRBV5-4 with TRBJ1-2; 7 bases match TRBD1. Looked up from germline, CDR1 is SGHNT and CDR2 is YYREEE (reference sequence). The CDR3 runs to 15 residues. V shed 6 bases, J shed 1 base, and the junction held 9 bases outside the gene matches. The CDR3 here is CASTIGDRGNYGYTF. CDR3 sequence (DNA): TGTGCCAGCACCATAGGGGACAGAGGTAACTATGGCTACACCTTC.

CDR3 in amino acids: CASSKGMNYGYTF. The CDR3 DNA is TGTGCCAGTAGTAAGGGAATGAACTATGGCTACACCTTC. The chain has TRBV19 and TRBJ1-2; no reliable D call. The CDR3 is 13 amino acids. Germline V CDR1 and CDR2: LNHDA, SQIVND (reference sequence). V gave up 4 bases and J gave up 2 bases, with 8 bases separating them.

This clone was counted once. The J gene is TRBJ1-4, the V gene TRBV27, with D perhaps TRBD1 (5 bases). V lost 3 bases and J lost 5, with 7 bases in between. The CDR3 is 13 amino acids. Germline loops: CDR1 MNHEY, CDR2 SMNVEV (reference sequence). CDR3 nucleotides: TGTGCCAGCAGTTTGAGGGGAAATGAAAAACTGTTTTTT. It translates to CASSLRGNEKLFF. Supplemented by reference TRBV27 and TRBJ1-4, the full variable domain reads EAQVTQNPRYLITVTGKKLTVTCSQNMNHEYMSWYRQDPGLGLRQIYYSMNVEVTDKGDVPEGYKVSRKEKRNFPLILESPSPNQTSLYFCASSLRGNEKLFFGSGTQLSVL.

The chain couples TRBV9 to TRBJ2-1; no clear D gene. Germline V CDR1 and CDR2: SGDLS, YYNGEE. The CDR3 is 13 residues long. V dropped 0 bases and J dropped 5 bases, with 6 bases sitting between them. As DNA, the CDR3 is TGTGCCAGCAGCGTAGGGTCCAACAATGAGCAGTTCTTC. Its translation is CASSVGSNNEQFF. Variable domain in full (rest from reference TRBV9 and TRBJ2-1): DSGVTQTPKHLITATGQRVTLRCSPRSGDLSVYWYQQSLDQGLQFLIQYYNGEERAKGNILERFSAQQFPDLHSELNLSSLELGDSALYFCASSVGSNNEQFFGPGTRLTVL.

The chain combines TRBV7-8 with TRBJ1-1, with 9 positions matching TRBD1. The CDR3 has 16 residues. J gave up 0 bases and V 7 bases, and 9 bases lay outside the gene matches. Germline lookup yields CDR1 SGHVS and CDR2 FQNEAQ. The CDR3 loop is CASTFGQGIMNTEAFF. CDR3 nucleotides: TGTGCCAGCACCTTCGGACAGGGGATAATGAACACTGAAGCTTTCTTT. Using reference TRBV7-8 and TRBJ1-1 for the parts outside the CDR3, the full variable domain is GAGVSQSPRYKVAKRGQDVALRCDPISGHVSLFWYQQALGQGPEFLTYFQNEAQLDKSGLPSDRFFAERPEGSVSTLKIQRTQQEDSAVYLCASTFGQGIMNTEAFFGQGTRLTVV.

In its sample, this clone was seen once. The genes are TRBV24-1 and TRBJ2-3, with TRBD2 matching over 7 bases. V lost 0 bases and J lost 5; bases outside the gene matches: 10. CDR1 KGHDR and CDR2 SFDVKD come from the germline V gene. The CDR3 loop spans 17 amino acids. CDR3 amino acids: CATSDLGGGVSKDTQYF. CDR3 coding DNA: TGTGCCACCAGTGATTTGGGGGGGGGTGTGTCGAAAGATACGCAGTATTTT.

The gene calls are TRBV7-2 and TRBJ2-5; TRBD1 or TRBD2 may be the D gene (6 bases each). This CDR3 comprises 16 residues. Trimming took 0 bases from V and 5 from J, leaving 16 bases between them. Per the germline V gene, CDR1 is SGHTA and CDR2 is FQGNSA. CDR3 nucleotide sequence: TGTGCCAGCAGCTTAGCCTACCCGCACGGGGGCGAGACCCAGTACTTC. Protein: CASSLAYPHGGETQYF. The whole variable domain, remainder taken from reference TRBV7-2 and TRBJ2-5, is GAGVSQSPSNKVTEKGKDVELRCDPISGHTALYWYRQSLGQGLEFLIYFQGNSAPDKSGLPSDRFSAERTGGSVSTLTIQRTQQEDSAVYLCASSLAYPHGGETQYFGPGTRLLVL.

The chain is built from TRBV14 and TRBJ1-6; 8 bases match TRBD1. With V trimmed by 1 base and J by 9 bases, 5 bases remained unmatched. The germline V gene has CDR1 SGHDN and CDR2 FVKESK. The CDR3 is 15 residues long. The CDR3 here is CASSQGVRGRSPLHF. CDR3 DNA sequence: TGTGCCAGCAGCCAAGGTGTCAGGGGGCGTTCACCCCTCCACTTT.

This rearrangement joins TRBV6-1 to TRBJ1-4, with 7 bases lining up with TRBD1. The CDR3 runs 15 residues. V shed 3 bases and J 5 bases; nucleotides not matched to a gene: 6. The germline V gene has CDR1 MNHNS and CDR2 SASEGT. CDR3 sequence reads: CASSDRQGGNEKLFF. The CDR3 DNA follows: TGTGCCAGCAGTGACCGACAGGGAGGAAATGAAAAACTGTTTTTT.

The chain is built from TRBV4-1 and TRBJ2-3, with a tentative D call TRBD2 (5 bases). CDR3 length: 18 residues. V lost 1 base, J lost 3 bases, and 20 bases lay in between. Germline V gene data show CDR1 as MGHRA and CDR2 as YSYEKL. CDR3 residues: CASSQGVTREWETDTQYF. CDR3 coding DNA: TGCGCCAGCAGCCAAGGGGTGACCCGTGAGTGGGAGACAGATACGCAGTATTTT.

The chain couples TRBV28 to TRBJ1-1; D is unclear. Germline V gene lookup returns CDR1 MDHEN and CDR2 SYDVKM. The CDR3 is made up of 14 amino acids. V was trimmed by 6 bases and J by 2 bases, leaving 13 bases between them. CDR3 loop: CASSPFSANTEAFF. The CDR3 bases are TGTGCCAGCAGCCCCTTTAGTGCTAACACTGAAGCTTTCTTT.

This sequence joins TRBV7-8 and TRBJ1-1; 11 nucleotides agree with TRBD1. The CDR3 extends over 17 amino acids. V gave up 5 bases and J gave up 4 bases; unmatched junction bases: 12. Germline loops: CDR1 SGHVS, CDR2 FQNEAQ. The CDR3 DNA reads as TGTGCCAGCAGCCGTTTAGGGGGGACAGGGGGAAGCACTGAAGCTTTCTTT. This encodes CASSRLGGTGGSTEAFF. Based on the CDR3 plus reference TRBV7-8 and TRBJ1-1, the full variable domain is GAGVSQSPRYKVAKRGQDVALRCDPISGHVSLFWYQQALGQGPEFLTYFQNEAQLDKSGLPSDRFFAERPEGSVSTLKIQRTQQEDSAVYLCASSRLGGTGGSTEAFFGQGTRLTVV.

The chain carries TRBV6-2 or TRBV6-3 and TRBJ1-3; 7 nucleotides line up with TRBD1. Germline trimming cut 2 bases from V and 9 bases from J; bases unmatched to any gene: 7. Germline V gene data show CDR1 as MNHEY and CDR2 as SVGEGT. The CDR3 contains 14 residues. The CDR3 sequence: CASSYPWDSLTIYF. CDR3 nucleotide sequence: TGTGCCAGCAGTTACCCCTGGGACAGTCTCACCATATATTTT.